These 32 T cell receptor beta chains originate from one sample sequenced in a study of shared clonotypes between healthy human individuals. Only in-frame clones appear in the TCRdb table, and some are missing; sequencing was by immunoSEQ multiplex PCR. The top ten hold 1.4% of the sample, which has about 1 million clones, around 74% seen once. Sequencing was done on a sample of memory CD4+ T cells sorted from blood. The subset is: CD45RA-negative fraction. Receptor source: a man aged 18 to 30 in good health.

The DNA for the CDR3 is TGTGCCAGCTCACCAGGGAGAGGGACAATAGGCGAGCAGTACTTC. This codes for CASSPGRGTIGEQYF. The J gene is TRBJ2-7, the V gene TRBV18; D is perhaps TRBD1 (6 bases). Trimming stripped 2 bases from V and 6 bases from J, with 17 bases between. The germline V gene has CDR1 KGHSH and CDR2 LQKENI. This CDR3 comprises 15 residues.

Note on this clone: A much larger clonotype is one base distant, so this may be a read error. The V gene is TRBV2, the J gene TRBJ2-7; D is perhaps TRBD1 (5 bases). Trimming left V 8 bases short and J 4 bases short, with 6 bases between. Germline V CDR1 and CDR2: SNHLY, FYNNEI. The CDR3 runs 10 residues. This CDR3 reads CASGAYEQYF. The CDR3 DNA sequence: TGTGCCAGCGGGGCTTACGAGCAGTACTTC.

This CDR3 reads CASSLIGWTGVEEQYF. The CDR3 DNA sequence: TGTGCCAGCAGCTTGATTGGCTGGACAGGGGTAGAAGAGCAGTACTTC. The chain combines TRBV5-6 with TRBJ2-7, with TRBD1 identical over 9 bases. J was trimmed by 7 bases and V by 1 base; bases with no gene match: 12. The germline V gene has CDR1 SGHDT and CDR2 YYEEEE. The CDR3 extends over 16 amino acids.

The chain has TRBV5-4 and TRBJ1-6, with 7 positions matching TRBD1. The CDR3 totals 14 residues. CDR1 and CDR2 (germline): SGHNT, YYREEE (reference sequence). V shed 4 bases and J 7 bases; nucleotides not matched to a gene: 5. The CDR3 sequence: CASSKDRLNSPLHF. In DNA, the CDR3 is TGTGCCAGCAGCAAGGACAGGCTGAATTCACCCCTCCACTTT.

This clone was counted a single time. J is TRBJ1-1 and V is TRBV5-1, with D possibly matching TRBD1 (6 bases). Germline V gene data show CDR1 as SGHRS and CDR2 as YFSETQ. The CDR3 has 14 amino acids. V was shortened by 4 bases and J by 5 bases, with 15 bases between the two germline ends. This CDR3 reads CASSPWQGGTEAFF. For the CDR3, the DNA is TGCGCCAGCAGCCCATGGCAAGGGGGTACTGAAGCTTTCTTT.

This rearrangement joins TRBV5-4 to TRBJ1-4, with 9 nucleotides matching TRBD1. The CDR3 totals 18 residues. V gave up 0 bases and J gave up 0 bases; unmatched junction bases: 6. Looked up from germline, CDR1 is SGHNT and CDR2 is YYREEE (reference sequence). CDR3 sequence (DNA): TGTGCCAGCAGCTTGGGACAGGGGGTGAGGTCAACTAATGAAAAACTGTTTTTT. Translated, it gives CASSLGQGVRSTNEKLFF.

The CDR3 loop reads CASRKGAYEQYF. The CDR3 DNA follows: TGCGCCAGCAGGAAAGGGGCCTACGAGCAGTACTTC. V gene TRBV5-1 combines with J gene TRBJ2-7, with a tentative D call TRBD1 (5 bases). The CDR3 sequence is 12 residues long. Trimming removed 5 bases from V and 2 bases from J, with 8 bases in between. Germline loops: CDR1 SGHRS, CDR2 YFSETQ. Variable domain in full (rest from reference TRBV5-1 and TRBJ2-7): KAGVTQTPRYLIKTRGQQVTLSCSPISGHRSVSWYQQTPGQGLQFLFEYFSETQRNKGNFPGRFSGRQFSNSRSEMNVSTLELGDSALYLCASRKGAYEQYFGPGTRLTVT.

This clone appeared a single time. This sequence joins TRBV7-2 and TRBJ2-7; D may correspond to TRBD1 or TRBD2 (5 bases each). This CDR3 contains 14 residues. V lost 5 bases and J lost 2, with 13 bases in between. The germline gives CDR1 SGHTA, CDR2 FQGNSA. In DNA form, the CDR3 reads TGTGCCAGCAGCCTGGGGCGGGTCACCTACGAGCAGTACTTC. Protein: CASSLGRVTYEQYF. The whole variable domain, filled in from reference TRBV7-2 and TRBJ2-7, reads GAGVSQSPSNKVTEKGKDVELRCDPISGHTALYWYRQSLGQGLEFLIYFQGNSAPDKSGLPSDRFSAERTGGSVSTLTIQRTQQEDSAVYLCASSLGRVTYEQYFGPGTRLTVT.

The chain has TRBV5-5 and TRBJ1-2, with D perhaps matching TRBD1 (5 bases). Trimming took 4 bases from V and 0 from J, leaving 7 bases between them. The CDR3 covers 13 residues. Per the germline V gene, CDR1 is SGHKS and CDR2 is YYEKEE (reference sequence). The CDR3 reads CASSLTANYGYTF. The CDR3 bases are TGTGCCAGCAGCCTGACAGCTAACTATGGCTACACCTTC.

The chain uses TRBV5-6 and TRBJ1-1; no reliable D call. The CDR3 extends over 11 amino acids. Germline CDR1 SGHDT, CDR2 YYEEEE. The V and J ends lost 1 base and 7 bases respectively, with 5 bases between them. The CDR3 DNA is TGTGCCAGCAGCTTGAGGGATGAAGCTTTCTTT. Protein: CASSLRDEAFF.

This clone was found many times. Other DNA sequences from this sample encode an identical CDR3 as well. The chain recombines TRBV18 with TRBJ1-2; D call uncertain. The V gene's germline CDR1 is KGHSH and CDR2 LQKENI. V lost 6 bases, J lost 5 bases, and 13 bases lay in between. CDR3 size: 13 residues. CDR3 protein: CASSRDGGYGYTF. CDR3 DNA sequence: TGTGCCAGCTCCCGGGATGGCGGATATGGCTACACCTTC. The full variable domain, its missing parts supplied by reference TRBV18 and TRBJ1-2, is NAGVMQNPRHLVRRRGQEARLRCSPMKGHSHVYWYRQLPEEGLKFMVYLQKENIIDESGMPKERFSAEFPKEGPSILRIQQVVRGDSAAYFCASSRDGGYGYTFGSGTRLTVV.

The V call is TRBV6-5, the J call TRBJ2-7; 9 positions agree with TRBD2. Per the germline V gene, CDR1 is MNHEY and CDR2 is SVGAGI. The CDR3 is 14 amino acids. The J segment lost 4 bases and the V segment lost 7 bases, leaving 8 bases of the junction unmatched. The CDR3 sequence: CASIDYSGSYEQYF. CDR3 nucleotides: TGTGCCAGCATTGACTATAGCGGGAGTTACGAGCAGTACTTC.

The table lists this clone with a few counts. The V gene is TRBV19, the J gene TRBJ1-5; D not resolved. This CDR3 has 14 residues. Germline CDR1 is LNHDA and CDR2 is SQIVND (reference sequence). With 8 bases removed from V and 0 bases from J, the gap between germline ends came to 11 bases. CDR3 in amino acids: CASGKPYSNQPQHF. The CDR3, as DNA: TGTGCCAGTGGAAAACCGTATAGCAATCAGCCCCAGCATTTT. Full variable domain (missing parts from reference TRBV19 and TRBJ1-5): DGGITQSPKYLFRKEGQNVTLSCEQNLNHDAMYWYRQDPGQGLRLIYYSQIVNDFQKGDIAEGYSVSREKKESFPLTVTSAQKNPTAFYLCASGKPYSNQPQHFGDGTRLSIL.

The chain combines TRBV6-5 with TRBJ2-3, with D hard to call. The CDR3 is 14 amino acids. Looked up from germline, CDR1 is MNHEY and CDR2 is SVGAGI. V lost 2 bases, J lost 3 bases, and 9 bases lay in between. CDR3 region: CASSYQVGTDTQYF. The CDR3 nucleotides read TGTGCCAGCAGTTACCAGGTGGGAACAGATACGCAGTATTTT.

A word on this clone: Distinct nucleotide sequences in the sample also encode this CDR3. This rearrangement joins TRBV7-2 to TRBJ1-5, with unresolved D. Germline V CDR1 and CDR2: SGHTA, FQGNSA. Between the trimmed V and J ends, which lost 5 bases and 7 bases, there was a span of 12 bases. The CDR3 length is 13 residues. CDR3 in amino acids: CASSRESNQPQHF. In nucleotides, the CDR3 is TGTGCCAGCAGCCGGGAGTCTAACCAGCCCCAGCATTTT. The full variable domain, rest sourced from reference TRBV7-2 and TRBJ1-5, is GAGVSQSPSNKVTEKGKDVELRCDPISGHTALYWYRQSLGQGLEFLIYFQGNSAPDKSGLPSDRFSAERTGGSVSTLTIQRTQQEDSAVYLCASSRESNQPQHFGDGTRLSIL.

This sequence joins TRBV5-1 and TRBJ2-6; the D is unclear. CDR1 is SGHRS, CDR2 YFSETQ, per germline. The V end lost 4 bases, the J end lost 0 bases, and 11 bases lay between the germline ends. The CDR3 has 16 amino acids. The DNA for the CDR3 is TGCGCCAGCAGCCCATGGACGGACTCTGGGGCCAACGTCCTGACTTTC. Protein: CASSPWTDSGANVLTF.

The chain couples TRBV10-2 to TRBJ2-3; possible D gene TRBD1, 5 bases. The ends were cut back, 1 base at V and 0 bases at J, with 11 bases in the middle. The CDR3 runs to 16 residues. The V gene's germline CDR1 is WSHSY and CDR2 SAAADI. The CDR3 loop reads CASSEFKGPSTDTQYF. As DNA, the CDR3 is TGCGCCAGCAGTGAGTTTAAGGGGCCGAGCACAGATACGCAGTATTTT.

The chain is built from TRBV12-5 and TRBJ2-7; 11 bases align to TRBD1. Losses at the gene ends were 4 bases for V and 2 bases for J; bases not matched to a gene: 10. The CDR3 sequence is 17 residues long. Germline-derived CDR1 and CDR2 are LGHNT and FRNRAP. CDR3 coding DNA: TGTGCTAGTGGTTCTAACTACCGGGACAGGGGGACCTACGAGCAGTACTTC. Residues: CASGSNYRDRGTYEQYF.

The chain has TRBV5-4 and TRBJ2-6; 8 bases agree with TRBD1. This CDR3 has 16 amino acids. V lost 4 bases, J lost 2 bases, and 5 bases stayed unmatched. Germline CDR1 is SGHNT and CDR2 is YYREEE (reference sequence). CDR3 loop: CASSPGGAPGANVLTF. The CDR3 coding sequence is TGTGCCAGCAGCCCAGGGGGCGCTCCTGGGGCCAACGTCCTGACTTTC.

This rearrangement joins TRBV4-1 to TRBJ2-3; 13 bases fit TRBD2. CDR1 MGHRA and CDR2 YSYEKL come from the germline V gene. V was clipped by 6 bases and J by 4 bases; unmatched bases: 4. CDR3 size: 15 residues. The CDR3 nucleotides are TGCGCCAGCAGGGGAGGACTAGCGGGAGCAGATACGCAGTATTTT. Protein product: CASRGGLAGADTQYF.

This clone was observed a few times. This chain joins TRBV29-1 and TRBJ2-7, with 10 bases lining up with TRBD1. Trimming removed 7 bases from V and 2 bases from J; junction bases left unmatched: 5. Germline V gene lookup returns CDR1 SQVTM and CDR2 ANQGSEA. This CDR3 contains 13 residues. In nucleotides, the CDR3 is TGCAGCGGCCTGGGACAGGGGACCTACGAGCAGTACTTC. It yields the protein CSGLGQGTYEQYF.

The genes are TRBV6-1 and TRBJ1-6; maybe TRBD1 (5 bases). In germline, CDR1 is MNHNS, CDR2 SASEGT. Trimming took 2 bases from V and 4 from J, leaving 15 bases between them. The CDR3 loop spans 17 amino acids. The CDR3 nucleotides read TGTGCCAGCAGTGAATATCCAGGGCACAGATATAATTCACCCCTCCACTTT. Residues: CASSEYPGHRYNSPLHF.

The chain carries TRBV4-3 and TRBJ2-7; unclear D gene. V lost 0 bases and J 2 bases, leaving 11 bases between the germline ends. The CDR3 covers 15 residues. Germline CDR1 LGHNA, CDR2 YSLEER. The CDR3 here is CASSQENSRAYEQYF. The CDR3 DNA sequence: TGCGCCAGCAGCCAAGAGAATAGCCGGGCCTACGAGCAGTACTTC.

The gene calls are TRBV7-9 and TRBJ1-2; 10 bases match TRBD1. The V and J ends lost 0 bases and 8 bases, in that order; junction bases with no gene match: 6. The CDR3 has 15 residues. Germline CDR1 is SEHNR and CDR2 is FQNEAQ (reference sequence). The CDR3 nucleotides read TGTGCCAGCAGCTTAGCGAGGGACAGGGGTGGCGGCTACACCTTC. This codes for CASSLARDRGGGYTF.

The table lists this clone with many counts. The sample contains more than one DNA sequence encoding this CDR3. The rearrangement joins TRBV6-1 to TRBJ2-7; no definite D call. This CDR3 has 10 amino acids. The germline V gene has CDR1 MNHNS and CDR2 SASEGT. V lost 4 bases and J lost 3, with 1 base in between. This chain's CDR3 is CASSGYEQYF. The CDR3 DNA sequence: TGTGCCAGCAGTGGCTACGAGCAGTACTTC.

The rearrangement joins TRBV27 to TRBJ2-7; D possibly corresponds to TRBD2 (6 bases). The CDR3 sequence is 16 residues long. Per the germline V gene, CDR1 is MNHEY and CDR2 is SMNVEV (reference sequence). Between the trimmed V and J ends, which lost 2 bases and 7 bases, there was a span of 21 bases. In DNA form, the CDR3 reads TGTGCCAGCAGTTTACGACTTTCGCGGGGAGTGGAGGAGCAGTACTTC. It codes for CASSLRLSRGVEEQYF.

J is TRBJ2-3 and V is TRBV11-2; perhaps TRBD2 as D (6 bases). CDR1 and CDR2 from the germline V gene are SGHAT and FQNNGV. The CDR3 has 15 amino acids. The germline V and J ends were trimmed by 3 bases and 0 bases, with 10 bases remaining between them. The chain's CDR3 is CASSFSGTSTDTQYF. DNA of the CDR3: TGTGCCAGCAGCTTTAGCGGTACTAGCACAGATACGCAGTATTTT. The full variable domain, completed using reference TRBV11-2 and TRBJ2-3, is EAGVAQSPRYKIIEKRQSVAFWCNPISGHATLYWYQQILGQGPKLLIQFQNNGVVDDSQLPKDRFSAERLKGVDSTLKIQPAKLEDSAVYLCASSFSGTSTDTQYFGPGTRLTVL.

This chain joins TRBV30 and TRBJ2-7; TRBD2 agrees at 9 bases. The CDR3 runs to 15 residues. With 0 bases clipped from V and 7 bases from J, the junction kept 10 bases outside the gene matches. Germline V lookup: CDR1 GTSNPN, CDR2 SVGIG (reference sequence). CDR3 loop: CAWSVQGGRAREQYF. Written as DNA, the CDR3 is TGTGCCTGGAGTGTACAGGGCGGGAGGGCCAGGGAGCAGTACTTC.

The V gene is TRBV27, the J gene TRBJ2-5; D could derive from TRBD1 or TRBD2 (5 bases each). The CDR3 has 15 amino acids. V was cut by 6 bases and J by 5 bases, with 19 bases left in between. The germline gives CDR1 MNHEY, CDR2 SMNVEV (reference sequence). The CDR3 DNA reads TGTGCCAGCAGCCCGTACGGACGGGGCGAGGAGACCCAGTACTTC. It encodes CASSPYGRGEETQYF.

The genes are TRBV5-6 and TRBJ2-7, with D possibly being TRBD2 (6 bases). The CDR3 is 15 amino acids. Germline V gene lookup returns CDR1 SGHDT and CDR2 YYEEEE. Trimming shortened V by 3 bases and J by 0 bases, and 13 bases separated the two germline ends. CDR3 region: CASSWGGTLSYEQYF. CDR3 coding DNA: TGTGCCAGCAGCTGGGGAGGCACCCTCTCCTACGAGCAGTACTTC.

The chain couples TRBV5-1 to TRBJ1-2; a possible D gene is TRBD1 (6 bases). Looked up from germline, CDR1 is SGHRS and CDR2 is YFSETQ. V dropped 1 base and J dropped 5 bases, with 15 bases sitting between them. The CDR3 length is 15 residues. The CDR3 loop reads CASSLSQGPGYGYTF. In nucleotides, the CDR3 is TGCGCCAGCAGCTTGTCTCAGGGGCCAGGGTATGGCTACACCTTC. The whole variable domain, remainder taken from reference TRBV5-1 and TRBJ1-2, is KAGVTQTPRYLIKTRGQQVTLSCSPISGHRSVSWYQQTPGQGLQFLFEYFSETQRNKGNFPGRFSGRQFSNSRSEMNVSTLELGDSALYLCASSLSQGPGYGYTFGSGTRLTVV.

The genes are TRBV11-2 and TRBJ2-7, with 9 bases that match TRBD1. Germline CDR1 is SGHAT and CDR2 is FQNNGV. CDR3 length: 13 amino acids. V dropped 10 bases and J dropped 5; count of bases not matched to a gene: 9. CDR3 protein: CATRNRGPHEQYF. CDR3 DNA sequence: TGTGCCACTAGGAACAGGGGGCCCCACGAGCAGTACTTC. Full variable domain (remainder filled in from reference TRBV11-2 and TRBJ2-7): EAGVAQSPRYKIIEKRQSVAFWCNPISGHATLYWYQQILGQGPKLLIQFQNNGVVDDSQLPKDRFSAERLKGVDSTLKIQPAKLEDSAVYLCATRNRGPHEQYFGPGTRLTVT.